This TCR beta chain came from a study of PD-1 blockade in classical Hodgkin lymphoma. In germline, CDR1 is SNHLY, CDR2 FYNNEI. The CDR3 contains 13 residues. Deletions cut 3 bases from V and 7 bases from J, with 12 bases between. Data came from immunoSEQ multiplex PCR; TCRdb stores just in-frame clones and leaves some out. The sample yields around 100,000 clones, roughly nine tenths seen once. Sample time point: cycle 4 day 1 (C4D1), after about 6 weeks of nivolumab. Each patient experienced a relapse that followed autologous stem cell transplantation, and brentuximab vedotin exposure varied. Study observations and caveats: CD4+ TCR diversity rose significantly by C4D1, and CD8+ TCR diversity did not. Baseline diversity was lower in partial responders and progressors than complete responders.

For this clone: Its target is unknown.

The chain has TRBV2 and TRBJ1-2; D not certain. The sequence derives from a human donor with classical Hodgkin lymphoma. Source: peripheral blood mononuclear cells (PBMCs), taken before the fourth cycle of nivolumab. CDR3 coding DNA: TGTGCCAGCAGTGATTACAGTTCGGGTGGCTACACCTTC. It translates to CASSDYSSGGYTF. The full variable domain, its missing parts supplied by reference TRBV2 and TRBJ1-2, is EPEVTQTPSHQVTQMGQEVILRCVPISNHLYFYWYRQILGQKVEFLVSFYNNEISEKSEIFDDQFSVERPDGSNFTLKIRSTKLEDSAMYFCASSDYSSGGYTFGSGTRLTVV.